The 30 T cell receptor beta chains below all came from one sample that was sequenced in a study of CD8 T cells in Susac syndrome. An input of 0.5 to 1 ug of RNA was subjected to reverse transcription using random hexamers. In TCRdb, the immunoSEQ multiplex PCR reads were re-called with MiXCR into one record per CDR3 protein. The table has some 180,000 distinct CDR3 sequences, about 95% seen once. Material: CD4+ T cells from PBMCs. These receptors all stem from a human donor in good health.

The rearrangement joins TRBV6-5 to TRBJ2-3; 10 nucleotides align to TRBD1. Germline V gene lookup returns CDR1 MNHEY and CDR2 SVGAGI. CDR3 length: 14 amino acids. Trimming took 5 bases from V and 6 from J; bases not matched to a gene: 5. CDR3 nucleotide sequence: TGTGCCAGCAGTGGGGGACAGGGGCGGGATACGCAGTATTTT. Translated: CASSGGQGRDTQYF.

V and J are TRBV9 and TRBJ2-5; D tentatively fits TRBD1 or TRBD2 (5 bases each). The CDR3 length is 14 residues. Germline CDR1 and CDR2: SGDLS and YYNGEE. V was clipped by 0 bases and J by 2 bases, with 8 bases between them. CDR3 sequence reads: CASSVAGPQETQYF. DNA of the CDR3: TGTGCCAGCAGCGTAGCGGGACCTCAAGAGACCCAGTACTTC.

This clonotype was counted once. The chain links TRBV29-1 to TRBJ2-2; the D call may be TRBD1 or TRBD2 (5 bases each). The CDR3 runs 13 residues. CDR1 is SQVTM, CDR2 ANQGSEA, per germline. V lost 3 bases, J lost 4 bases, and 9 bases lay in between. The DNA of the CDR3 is TGCAGCGTTGAGGGACCTCTCACCGGGGAGCTGTTTTTT. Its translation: CSVEGPLTGELFF.

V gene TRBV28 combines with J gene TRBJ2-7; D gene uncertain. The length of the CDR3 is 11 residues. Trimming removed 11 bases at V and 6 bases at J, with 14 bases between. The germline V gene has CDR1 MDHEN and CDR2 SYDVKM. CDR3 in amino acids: CARRHSGEQYF. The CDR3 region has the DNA TGTGCCCGCCGACATTCTGGCGAGCAGTACTTC.

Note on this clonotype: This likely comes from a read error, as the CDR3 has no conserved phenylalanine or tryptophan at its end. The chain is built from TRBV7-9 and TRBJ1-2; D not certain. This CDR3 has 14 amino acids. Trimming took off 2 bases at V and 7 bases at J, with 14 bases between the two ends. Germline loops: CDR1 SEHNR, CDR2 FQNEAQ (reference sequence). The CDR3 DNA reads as TGTGCCAGCAGCTTAACGCGCGAGTCGGGTGGCTACACCTGC. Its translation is CASSLTRESGGYTC.

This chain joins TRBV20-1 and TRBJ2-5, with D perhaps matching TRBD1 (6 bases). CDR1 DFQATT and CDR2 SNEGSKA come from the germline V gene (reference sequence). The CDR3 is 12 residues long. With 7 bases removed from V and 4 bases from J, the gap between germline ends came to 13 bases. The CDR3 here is CSVWTERETQYF. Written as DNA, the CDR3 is TGCAGTGTATGGACAGAAAGAGAGACCCAGTACTTC.

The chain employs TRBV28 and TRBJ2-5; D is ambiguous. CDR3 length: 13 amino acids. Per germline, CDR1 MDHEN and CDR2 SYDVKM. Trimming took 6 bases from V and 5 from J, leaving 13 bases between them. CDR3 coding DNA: TGTGCCAGCAGCCCACCTCAAGGCGAGACCCAGTACTTC. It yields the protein CASSPPQGETQYF.

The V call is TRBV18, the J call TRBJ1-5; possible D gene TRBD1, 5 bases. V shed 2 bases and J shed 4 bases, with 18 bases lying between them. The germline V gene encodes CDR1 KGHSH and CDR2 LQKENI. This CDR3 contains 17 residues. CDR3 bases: TGTGCCAGCTCACCAACTACGGCGTCTGGGGGGAATCAGCCCCAGCATTTT. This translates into CASSPTTASGGNQPQHF.

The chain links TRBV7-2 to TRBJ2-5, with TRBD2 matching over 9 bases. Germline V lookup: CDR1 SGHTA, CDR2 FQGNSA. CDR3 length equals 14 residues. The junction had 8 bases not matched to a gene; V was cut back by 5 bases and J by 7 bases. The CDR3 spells CASSRGTSLGTQYF. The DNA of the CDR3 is TGTGCCAGCAGCAGAGGGACTAGCCTGGGGACCCAGTACTTC.

The CDR3 nucleotides read TGTGCCAGCAGCCCGAGACAGGGTGTTGGCATTCAGTACTTC. Its protein product is CASSPRQGVGIQYF. This chain joins TRBV7-2 and TRBJ2-4; 7 nucleotides line up with TRBD1. The CDR3 runs 14 residues. V dropped 5 bases and J dropped 9; count of bases not matched to a gene: 10. Per the germline V gene, CDR1 is SGHTA and CDR2 is FQGNSA. Drawing the rest from reference TRBV7-2 and TRBJ2-4, the complete variable domain is GAGVSQSPSNKVTEKGKDVELRCDPISGHTALYWYRQSLGQGLEFLIYFQGNSAPDKSGLPSDRFSAERTGGSVSTLTIQRTQQEDSAVYLCASSPRQGVGIQYFGAGTRLSVL.

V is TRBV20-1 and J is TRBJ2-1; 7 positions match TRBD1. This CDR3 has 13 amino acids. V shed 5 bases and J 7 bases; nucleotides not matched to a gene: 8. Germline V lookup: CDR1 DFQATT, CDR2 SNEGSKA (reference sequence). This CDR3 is CSAEDRAKNEQFF. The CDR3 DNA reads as TGCAGTGCTGAAGACAGGGCCAAGAATGAGCAGTTCTTC.

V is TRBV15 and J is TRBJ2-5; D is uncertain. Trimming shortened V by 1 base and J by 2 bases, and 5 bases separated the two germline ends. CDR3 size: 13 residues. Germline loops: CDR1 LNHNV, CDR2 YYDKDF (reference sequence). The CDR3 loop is CATSRARQETQYF. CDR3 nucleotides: TGTGCCACCAGCAGAGCCAGGCAAGAGACCCAGTACTTC.

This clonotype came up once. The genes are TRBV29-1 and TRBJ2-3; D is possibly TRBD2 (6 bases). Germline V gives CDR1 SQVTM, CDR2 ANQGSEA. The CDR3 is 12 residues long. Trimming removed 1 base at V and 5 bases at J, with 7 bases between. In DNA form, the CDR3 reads TGCAGCGTTGAAGCGGGGGAAGATACGCAGTATTTT. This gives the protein CSVEAGEDTQYF.

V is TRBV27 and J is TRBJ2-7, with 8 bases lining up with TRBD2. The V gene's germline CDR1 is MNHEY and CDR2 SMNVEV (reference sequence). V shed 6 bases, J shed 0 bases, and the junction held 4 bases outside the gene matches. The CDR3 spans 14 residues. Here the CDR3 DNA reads TGTGCCAGCAGGGGACTAGGGTCCTCCTACGAGCAGTACTTC. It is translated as CASRGLGSSYEQYF.

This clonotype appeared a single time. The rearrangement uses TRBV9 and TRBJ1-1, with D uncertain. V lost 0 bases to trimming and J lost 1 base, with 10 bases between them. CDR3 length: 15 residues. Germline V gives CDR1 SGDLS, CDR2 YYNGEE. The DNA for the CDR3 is TGTGCCAGCAGCGTAGCGACTTCCTGGAACACTGAAGCTTTCTTT. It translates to CASSVATSWNTEAFF.

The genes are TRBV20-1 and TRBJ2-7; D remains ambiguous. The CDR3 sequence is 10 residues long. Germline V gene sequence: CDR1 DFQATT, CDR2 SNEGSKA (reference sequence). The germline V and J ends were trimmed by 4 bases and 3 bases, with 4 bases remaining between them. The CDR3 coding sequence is TGCAGTGCTAAGAACTACGAGCAGTACTTC. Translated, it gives CSAKNYEQYF.

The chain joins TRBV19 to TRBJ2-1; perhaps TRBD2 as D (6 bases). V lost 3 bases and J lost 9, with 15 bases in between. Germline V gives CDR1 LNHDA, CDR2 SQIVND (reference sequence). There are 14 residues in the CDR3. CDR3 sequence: CASSMGRESGEQFF. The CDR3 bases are TGTGCCAGTAGTATGGGTCGGGAGAGTGGTGAGCAGTTCTTC.

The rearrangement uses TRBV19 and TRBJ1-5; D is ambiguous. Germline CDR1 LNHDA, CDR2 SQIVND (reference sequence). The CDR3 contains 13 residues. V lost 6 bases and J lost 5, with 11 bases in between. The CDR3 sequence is CASRVRQDQPQHF. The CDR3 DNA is TGTGCCAGTAGAGTTCGGCAAGATCAGCCCCAGCATTTT.

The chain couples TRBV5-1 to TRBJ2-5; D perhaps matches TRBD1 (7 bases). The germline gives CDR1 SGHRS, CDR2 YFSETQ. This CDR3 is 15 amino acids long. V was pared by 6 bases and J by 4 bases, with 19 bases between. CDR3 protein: CASNPSEGAGETQYF. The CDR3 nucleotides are TGCGCCAGCAACCCGTCGGAGGGGGCAGGAGAGACCCAGTACTTC.

DNA for the CDR3: TGCAGTGCTAGACTCGACAGTCCACAGGGTACGCAGTATTTT. Its translation is CSARLDSPQGTQYF. The chain combines TRBV20-1 with TRBJ2-3, with D possibly being TRBD1 (6 bases). The ends were cut back, 2 bases at V and 8 bases at J, with 17 bases in the middle. Germline V gene sequence: CDR1 DFQATT, CDR2 SNEGSKA (reference sequence). The CDR3 is made up of 14 amino acids.

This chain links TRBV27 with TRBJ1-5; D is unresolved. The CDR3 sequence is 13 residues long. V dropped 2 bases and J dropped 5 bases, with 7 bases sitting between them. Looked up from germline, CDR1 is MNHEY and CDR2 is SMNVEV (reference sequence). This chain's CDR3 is CASSLGRYQPQHF. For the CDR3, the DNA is TGTGCCAGCAGTTTAGGGCGGTATCAGCCCCAGCATTTT.

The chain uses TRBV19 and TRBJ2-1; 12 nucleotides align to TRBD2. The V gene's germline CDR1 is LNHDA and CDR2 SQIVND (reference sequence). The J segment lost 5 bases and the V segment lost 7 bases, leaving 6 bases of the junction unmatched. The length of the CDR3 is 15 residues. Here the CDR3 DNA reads TGTGCCAGTACCACGACTAGCGGGAGCGACAATGAGCAGTTCTTC. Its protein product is CASTTTSGSDNEQFF.

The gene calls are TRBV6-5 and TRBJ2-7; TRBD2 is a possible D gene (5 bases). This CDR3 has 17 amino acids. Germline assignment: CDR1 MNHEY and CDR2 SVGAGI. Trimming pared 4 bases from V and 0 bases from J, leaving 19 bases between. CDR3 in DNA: TGTGCCAGCAGTTCCAAACTTTCCAGCGGTAACTCCTACGAGCAGTACTTC. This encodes CASSSKLSSGNSYEQYF.

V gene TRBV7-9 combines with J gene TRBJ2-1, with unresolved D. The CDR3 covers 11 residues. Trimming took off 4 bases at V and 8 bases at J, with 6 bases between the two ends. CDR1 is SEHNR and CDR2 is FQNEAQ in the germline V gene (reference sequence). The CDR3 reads CASSSVDEQFF. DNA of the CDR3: TGTGCCAGCAGCTCCGTCGATGAGCAGTTCTTC.

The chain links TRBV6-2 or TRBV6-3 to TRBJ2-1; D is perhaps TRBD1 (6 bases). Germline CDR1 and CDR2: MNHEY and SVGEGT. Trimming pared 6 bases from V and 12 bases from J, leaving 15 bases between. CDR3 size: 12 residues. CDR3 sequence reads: CASSHRDRGQFF. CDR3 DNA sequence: TGTGCCAGCAGCCACAGGGATAGAGGGCAGTTCTTC.

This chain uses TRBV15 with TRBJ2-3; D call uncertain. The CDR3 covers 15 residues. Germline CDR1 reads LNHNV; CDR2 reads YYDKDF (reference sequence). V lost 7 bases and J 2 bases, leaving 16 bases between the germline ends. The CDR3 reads CATTSTANHTDTQYF. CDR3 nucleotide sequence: TGTGCCACCACCTCTACAGCGAATCACACAGATACGCAGTATTTT.

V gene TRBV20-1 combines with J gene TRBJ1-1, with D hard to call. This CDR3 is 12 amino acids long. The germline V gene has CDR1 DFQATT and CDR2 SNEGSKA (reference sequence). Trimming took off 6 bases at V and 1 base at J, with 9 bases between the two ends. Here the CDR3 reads CSAEGRNTEAFF. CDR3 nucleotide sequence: TGCAGTGCCGAGGGTAGGAACACTGAAGCTTTCTTT.

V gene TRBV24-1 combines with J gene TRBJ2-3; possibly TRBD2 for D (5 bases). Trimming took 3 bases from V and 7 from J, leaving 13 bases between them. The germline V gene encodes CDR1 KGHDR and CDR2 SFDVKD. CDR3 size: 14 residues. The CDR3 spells CATSDPVGAYTQYF. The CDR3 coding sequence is TGTGCCACCAGTGATCCTGTGGGAGCATATACGCAGTATTTT.

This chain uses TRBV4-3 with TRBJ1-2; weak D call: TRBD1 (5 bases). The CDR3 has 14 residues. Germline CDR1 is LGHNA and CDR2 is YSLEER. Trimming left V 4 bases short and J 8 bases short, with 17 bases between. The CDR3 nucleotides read TGCGCCAGCAGCCCGGACACCCGTGAAGTGGGCTACACCTTC. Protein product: CASSPDTREVGYTF.

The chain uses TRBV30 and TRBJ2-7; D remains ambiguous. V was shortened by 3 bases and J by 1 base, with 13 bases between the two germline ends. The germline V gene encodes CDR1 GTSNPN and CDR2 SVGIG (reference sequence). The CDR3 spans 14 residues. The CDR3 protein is CAWSPLLGSYEQYF. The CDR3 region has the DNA TGTGCCTGGAGCCCCCTACTTGGTTCCTACGAGCAGTACTTC.